This TCR beta chain is from a study of blood T cells in healthy people across ages. Remarks on this clonotype: Its antigen remains unidentified.

CDR1 and CDR2 from the germline V gene are DFQATT and SNEGSKA (reference sequence). The CDR3 runs 16 residues. V was cut by 6 bases and J by 5 bases, with 26 bases left in between. A second roughly 7 to 11 cycle PCR used barcoded and J-beta primers. Each cDNA molecule was tagged by a template-switch adaptor with 12 random nucleotides. Each CDR3 protein gets one entry after TCRdb re-called the 5' RACE reads with MiXCR. Of about 970,000 distinct CDR3 sequences listed, about 51% are singletons. Study-wide results and caveats: Long-lived donors carried more naive CD4+ cells and greater diversity than aged donors.

The sequence derives from a woman aged 60-70 years in good health. The chain couples TRBV20-1 to TRBJ2-7; D perhaps matches TRBD1 (5 bases). The sequenced material came from blood. CDR3 sequence reads: CSAPSPTGPLRDEQYF. The CDR3 DNA follows: TGCAGTGCCCCCTCCCCCACCGGACCCCTCAGGGACGAGCAGTACTTC.